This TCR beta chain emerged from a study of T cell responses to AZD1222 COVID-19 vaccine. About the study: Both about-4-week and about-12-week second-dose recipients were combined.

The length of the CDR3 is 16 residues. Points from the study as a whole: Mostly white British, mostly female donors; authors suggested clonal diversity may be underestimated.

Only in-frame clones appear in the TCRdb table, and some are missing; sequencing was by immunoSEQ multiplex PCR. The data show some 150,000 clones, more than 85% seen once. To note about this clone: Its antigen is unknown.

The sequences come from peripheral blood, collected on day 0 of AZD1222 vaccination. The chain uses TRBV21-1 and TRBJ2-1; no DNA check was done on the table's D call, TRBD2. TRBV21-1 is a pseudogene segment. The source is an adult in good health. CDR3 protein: CASSTSRGGSYNEQFF. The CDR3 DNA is TGTGCCAGCAGCACCTCCCGGGGGGGCTCCTACAATGAGCAGTTCTTC.